This entry features one TCR beta chain sequence. Its antigen remains unidentified. Assay used: immunoSEQ multiplex PCR; TCRdb lists only in-frame clones, some missing. The table shows about 130,000 clones, with approximately 80% occurring only once. The time point: baseline pretreatment blood. Regarding treatment: 15 Gy SBRT to primary tumor, nephrectomy 4 weeks later. Trimming shortened V by 2 bases and J by 11 bases, and 12 bases separated the two germline ends. CDR3 length equals 12 residues. Germline CDR1 MDHEN, CDR2 SYDVKM. These data come from a study of radiation and T cells in renal cell carcinoma. The study, taken as a whole, reports: Pretreatment tumor biopsies were lacking, so baseline clonotypes are unknown.

The source material was blood, sampled from a patient whose treatment included radiotherapy and nephrectomy. The TCR comes from a woman aged 55-75 years with renal cell carcinoma. The chain joins TRBV28 to TRBJ1-1; D is unresolved. The CDR3 region is CASSLQRAVAFF. The CDR3, as DNA: TGTGCCAGCAGTTTACAGCGTGCTGTGGCTTTCTTT.